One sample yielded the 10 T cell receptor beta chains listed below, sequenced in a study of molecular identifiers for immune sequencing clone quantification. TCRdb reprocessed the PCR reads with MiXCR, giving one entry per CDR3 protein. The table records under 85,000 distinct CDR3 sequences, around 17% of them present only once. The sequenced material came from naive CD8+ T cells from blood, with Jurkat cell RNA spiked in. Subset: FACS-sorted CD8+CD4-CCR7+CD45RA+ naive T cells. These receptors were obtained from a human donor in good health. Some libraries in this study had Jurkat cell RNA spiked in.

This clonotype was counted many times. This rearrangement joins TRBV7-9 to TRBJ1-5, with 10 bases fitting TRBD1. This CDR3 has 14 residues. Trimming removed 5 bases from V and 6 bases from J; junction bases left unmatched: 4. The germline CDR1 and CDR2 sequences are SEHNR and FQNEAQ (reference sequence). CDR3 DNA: TGTGCCAGCAGCGCCGGGACAGGGGTTCAGCCCCAGCATTTT. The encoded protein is CASSAGTGVQPQHF.

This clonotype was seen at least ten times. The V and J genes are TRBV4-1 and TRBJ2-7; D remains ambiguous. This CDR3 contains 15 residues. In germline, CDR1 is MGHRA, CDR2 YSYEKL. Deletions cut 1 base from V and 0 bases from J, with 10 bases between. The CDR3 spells CASSQGPLSSYEQYF. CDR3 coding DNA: TGCGCCAGCAGCCAAGGACCGCTCAGCTCCTACGAGCAGTACTTC.

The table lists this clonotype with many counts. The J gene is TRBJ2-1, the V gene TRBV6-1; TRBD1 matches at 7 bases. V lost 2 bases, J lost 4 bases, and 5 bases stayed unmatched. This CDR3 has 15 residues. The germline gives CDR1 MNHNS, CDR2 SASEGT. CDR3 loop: CASSEPPTGYNEQFF. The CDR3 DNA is TGTGCCAGCAGTGAACCGCCGACAGGGTACAATGAGCAGTTCTTC.

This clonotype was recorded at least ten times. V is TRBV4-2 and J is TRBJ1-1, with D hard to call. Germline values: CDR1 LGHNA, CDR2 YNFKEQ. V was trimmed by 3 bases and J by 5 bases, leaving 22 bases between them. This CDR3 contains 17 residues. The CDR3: CASSQRTNGVAGTEAFF. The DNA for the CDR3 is TGTGCCAGCAGCCAGCGCACCAACGGGGTCGCCGGAACTGAAGCTTTCTTT.

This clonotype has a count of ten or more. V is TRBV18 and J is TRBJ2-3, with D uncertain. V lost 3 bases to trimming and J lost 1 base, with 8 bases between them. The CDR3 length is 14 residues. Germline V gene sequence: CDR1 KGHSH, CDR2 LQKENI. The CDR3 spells CASSPTEGTDTQYF. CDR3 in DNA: TGTGCCAGCTCACCGACCGAGGGCACAGATACGCAGTATTTT.

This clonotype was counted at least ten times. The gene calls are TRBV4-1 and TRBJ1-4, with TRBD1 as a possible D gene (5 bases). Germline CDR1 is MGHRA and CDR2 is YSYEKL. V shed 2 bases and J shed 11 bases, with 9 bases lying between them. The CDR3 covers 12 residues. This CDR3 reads CASSQLQEKLFF. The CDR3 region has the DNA TGCGCCAGCAGCCAATTACAGGAGAAACTGTTTTTT.

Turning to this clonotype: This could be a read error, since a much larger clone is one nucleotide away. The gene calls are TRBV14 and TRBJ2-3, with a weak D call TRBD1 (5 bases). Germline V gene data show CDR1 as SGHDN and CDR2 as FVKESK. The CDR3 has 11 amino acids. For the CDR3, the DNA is TGTGCCAACTTCCTGACAGATGCGCAGTATTTT. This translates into CANFLTDAQYF.

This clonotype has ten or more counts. The DNA of the CDR3 is TGCGCCAGCGGAACACAGGGGGCTTATAATTCACCCCTCCACTTT. Its translation: CASGTQGAYNSPLHF. The rearrangement joins TRBV4-1 to TRBJ1-6, with 9 bases fitting TRBD1. V dropped 8 bases and J dropped 4; count of bases not matched to a gene: 6. The germline CDR1 and CDR2 sequences are MGHRA and YSYEKL. The CDR3 spans 15 residues.

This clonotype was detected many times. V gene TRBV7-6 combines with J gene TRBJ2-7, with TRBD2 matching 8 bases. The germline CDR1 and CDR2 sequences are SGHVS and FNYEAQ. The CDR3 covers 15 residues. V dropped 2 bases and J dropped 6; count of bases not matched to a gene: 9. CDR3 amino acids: CASSLPPGLVGEQYF. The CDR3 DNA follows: TGTGCCAGCAGCTTACCCCCGGGACTAGTGGGCGAGCAGTACTTC.

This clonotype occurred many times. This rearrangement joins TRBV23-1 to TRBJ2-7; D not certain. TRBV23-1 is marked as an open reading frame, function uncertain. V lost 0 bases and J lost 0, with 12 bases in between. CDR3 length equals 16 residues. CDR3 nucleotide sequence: TGCGCCAGCAGTCAATCCGGGCAGGCCTACTCCTACGAGCAGTACTTC. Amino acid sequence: CASSQSGQAYSYEQYF.